The T cell receptor (beta chain) described here comes from a study of cytomegalovirus exposure and HLA in healthy donors. In the PCR, 60 Vbeta and 13 Jbeta primers were used. Assay used: immunoSEQ multiplex PCR; TCRdb lists only in-frame clones, some missing. The sample lists 130,000 or so clones, almost 85% seen once, with 1.5% to 2% in the top ten. J lost 1 base, V lost 4 bases, and 10 bases had no gene match. The CDR3 totals 16 residues. Per germline, CDR1 SEHNR and CDR2 FQNEAQ (reference sequence). The receptor was derived from a woman between 35 and 50 years old in good health and CMV-seronegative. J is TRBJ2-7 and V is TRBV7-9; 7 positions match TRBD1. The sample consisted of PBMCs. CDR3 in amino acids: CASSSRDRDSSYEQYF. The CDR3 nucleotides read TGTGCCAGCAGCTCTCGAGACAGGGATAGTTCCTACGAGCAGTACTTC.